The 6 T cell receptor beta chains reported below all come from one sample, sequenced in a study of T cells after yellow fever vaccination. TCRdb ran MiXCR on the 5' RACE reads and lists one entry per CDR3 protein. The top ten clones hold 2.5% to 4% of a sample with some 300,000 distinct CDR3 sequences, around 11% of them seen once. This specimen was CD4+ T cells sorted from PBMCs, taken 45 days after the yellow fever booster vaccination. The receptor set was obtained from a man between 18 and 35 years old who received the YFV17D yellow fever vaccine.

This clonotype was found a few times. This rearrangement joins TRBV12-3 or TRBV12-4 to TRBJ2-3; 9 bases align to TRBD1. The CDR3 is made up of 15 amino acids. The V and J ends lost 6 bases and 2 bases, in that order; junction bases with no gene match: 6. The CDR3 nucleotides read TGTGCCAGCAGCCCACAGGGGGCGAACACAGATACGCAGTATTTT. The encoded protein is CASSPQGANTDTQYF.

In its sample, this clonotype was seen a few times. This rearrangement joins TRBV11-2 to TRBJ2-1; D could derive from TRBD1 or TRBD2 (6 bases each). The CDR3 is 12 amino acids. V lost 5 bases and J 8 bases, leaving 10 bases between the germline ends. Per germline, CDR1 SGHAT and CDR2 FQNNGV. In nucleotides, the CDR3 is TGTGCCAGCAGCCCTCGGGGGCATGAGCAGTTCTTC. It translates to CASSPRGHEQFF.

This CDR3 is CASSAYLAGGQETQYF. Here the CDR3 DNA reads TGTGCCAGCAGCGCGTACCTAGCGGGGGGTCAAGAGACCCAGTACTTC. This chain connects TRBV9 to TRBJ2-5; 11 positions match TRBD2. Germline assignment: CDR1 SGDLS and CDR2 YYNGEE. The CDR3 loop spans 16 amino acids. The V and J ends lost 3 bases and 2 bases, in that order; junction bases with no gene match: 6.

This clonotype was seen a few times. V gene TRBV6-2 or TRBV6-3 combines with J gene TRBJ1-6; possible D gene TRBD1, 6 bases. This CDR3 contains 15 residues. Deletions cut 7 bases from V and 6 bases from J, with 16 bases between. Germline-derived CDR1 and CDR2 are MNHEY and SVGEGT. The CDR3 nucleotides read TGTGCCAGCACCTCCAGGGGATTCCGTAATTCACCCCTCCACTTT. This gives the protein CASTSRGFRNSPLHF.

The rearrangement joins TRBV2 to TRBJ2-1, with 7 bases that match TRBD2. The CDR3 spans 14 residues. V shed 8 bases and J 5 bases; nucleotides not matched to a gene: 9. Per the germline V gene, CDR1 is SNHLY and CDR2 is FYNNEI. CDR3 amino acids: CASGRLAMDNEQFF. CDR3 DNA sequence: TGTGCCAGCGGTCGACTAGCTATGGACAATGAGCAGTTCTTC.

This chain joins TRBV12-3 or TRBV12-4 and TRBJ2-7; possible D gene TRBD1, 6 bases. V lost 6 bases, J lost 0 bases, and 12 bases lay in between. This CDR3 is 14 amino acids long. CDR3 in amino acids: CASSQDSYSYEQYF. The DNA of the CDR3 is TGTGCCAGCAGCCAGGACAGCTACTCCTACGAGCAGTACTTC.